Presented here are 9 T cell receptor beta chains from one specimen sequenced in a study of CD8+ T cells in alopecia areata. Treatment defined: oral pan-JAK inhibitor, 5-10 mg twice daily. Extraction and reverse transcription of RNA yielded cDNA as the sequencing template. Profiled with immunoSEQ multiplex PCR; TCRdb holds only in-frame clones, not every one. Of just under 65,000 clones in the sample, under 60% were seen once. Sequencing used CD8+ T cells sorted from blood, obtained at approximately week 36, from a patient treated with tofacitinib. Receptors originate from a human donor with alopecia areata.

The chain carries TRBV29-1 and TRBJ2-1; 7 bases fit TRBD2. Germline V lookup: CDR1 SQVTM, CDR2 ANQGSEA. CDR3 size: 13 residues. V lost 0 bases and J lost 9; bases outside the gene matches: 5. The chain's CDR3 is CSVEDLREGEQFF. The CDR3 DNA reads as TGCAGCGTTGAAGATCTAAGGGAGGGTGAGCAGTTCTTC.

V usage is TRBV30 and J usage is TRBJ2-2; 13 bases fit TRBD2. V shed 4 bases, J shed 4 bases, and the junction held 6 bases outside the gene matches. Germline CDR1 GTSNPN, CDR2 SVGIG (reference sequence). The CDR3 totals 16 residues. In DNA form, the CDR3 reads TGTGCCTGGACCGGACTAGCGGGAGTCGGCACCGGGGAGCTGTTTTTT. It is translated as CAWTGLAGVGTGELFF.

The CDR3 nucleotides read TGCAGCGTGGGGACAGGGGGTTCCTACGAGCAGTACTTC. Translation: CSVGTGGSYEQYF. The chain links TRBV29-1 to TRBJ2-7; 11 bases agree with TRBD1. Germline CDR1 SQVTM, CDR2 ANQGSEA. The CDR3 is made up of 13 amino acids. Trimming took 6 bases from V and 1 from J; bases not matched to a gene: 2.

This chain uses TRBV9 with TRBJ2-7; TRBD1 aligns across 7 bases. Germline values: CDR1 SGDLS, CDR2 YYNGEE. There are 14 residues in the CDR3. The trim removed 4 bases at V and 7 bases at J, leaving 11 bases unmatched. For the CDR3, the DNA is TGTGCCAGCAGCACATGGGACAGCTCTAGTGAGCAGTACTTC. As protein: CASSTWDSSSEQYF.

This chain uses TRBV30 with TRBJ1-1; TRBD1 is a possible D gene (5 bases). This CDR3 has 15 residues. The germline V and J ends were trimmed by 3 bases and 3 bases, with 17 bases remaining between them. CDR1 is GTSNPN and CDR2 is SVGIG in the germline V gene (reference sequence). CDR3 protein: CAWRSTPGGDTEAFF. DNA for the CDR3: TGTGCCTGGAGATCAACCCCGGGGGGGGACACTGAAGCTTTCTTT.

V and J are TRBV15 and TRBJ2-7; D possibly corresponds to TRBD1 (6 bases). Trimming cost V 5 bases and J 4 bases, with 15 bases left between them. Germline lookup yields CDR1 LNHNV and CDR2 YYDKDF (reference sequence). The CDR3 runs to 14 residues. Here the CDR3 DNA reads TGTGCCACCAGCTTATCGGGACAAAGATACGAGCAGTACTTC. Amino acids: CATSLSGQRYEQYF.

This clone turned up a few times. The chain couples TRBV19 to TRBJ2-5; a weak D match, TRBD2 (5 bases). Trimming stripped 8 bases from V and 4 bases from J, with 14 bases between. Germline V gene lookup returns CDR1 LNHDA and CDR2 SQIVND (reference sequence). This CDR3 region has 13 residues. The CDR3 protein is CASGIAGGETQYF. The CDR3 bases are TGTGCCAGTGGAATCGCGGGCGGAGAGACCCAGTACTTC.

This clone turned up a few times. The chain uses TRBV15 and TRBJ2-5; 7 bases are shared with TRBD1. J was trimmed by 3 bases and V by 4 bases; bases with no gene match: 5. The germline CDR1 and CDR2 sequences are LNHNV and YYDKDF (reference sequence). The CDR3 is 14 residues long. CDR3 protein: CATSKDRLEETQYF. The DNA of the CDR3 is TGTGCCACCAGCAAGGACAGGTTAGAAGAGACCCAGTACTTC.

The gene calls are TRBV25-1 and TRBJ2-7; 8 bases agree with TRBD1. Germline V lookup: CDR1 MGHDK, CDR2 SYGVNS. The CDR3 is 12 amino acids. The V gene end was trimmed by 8 bases and the J gene end by 1 base; junction bases not matched to a gene: 1. DNA for the CDR3: TGTGCCAGCCGACAGGGGTCCTACGAGCAGTACTTC. It yields the protein CASRQGSYEQYF.